The 28 T cell receptor beta chains presented below share a single source sample, sequenced in a study of early T cells in non-severe SARS-CoV-2 infection. TCRdb analysed the 5' RACE reads with MiXCR anew, one entry per CDR3 protein. The sample carries tens of thousands of distinct CDR3 sequences, less than 6.5% recorded once. Sequencing was performed on whole blood. All receptors come from an adult who was a healthcare worker with PCR-confirmed SARS-CoV-2 infection or an uninfected control (not recorded which).

This clonotype was recorded many times. The rearrangement uses TRBV24-1 and TRBJ1-5; D is possibly TRBD1 (5 bases). V lost 4 bases and J lost 6, with 12 bases in between. The CDR3 is made up of 14 amino acids. In germline, CDR1 is KGHDR, CDR2 SFDVKD. CDR3 sequence reads: CATSETTVSQPQHF. The CDR3 nucleotides read TGTGCCACCAGTGAAACGACAGTATCTCAGCCCCAGCATTTT.

The table lists this clonotype with a few counts. This chain uses TRBV7-8 with TRBJ2-3; D may be TRBD1 or TRBD2 (5 bases each). The CDR3 consists of 13 residues. Deletions cut 0 bases from V and 7 bases from J, with 8 bases between. Germline V gene lookup returns CDR1 SGHVS and CDR2 FQNEAQ. CDR3 nucleotides: TGTGCCAGCAGCTTAGCCGGGACGAATACGCAGTATTTT. Translated: CASSLAGTNTQYF.

This clonotype was counted many times. The rearrangement links TRBV4-2 to TRBJ1-4; 7 bases agree with TRBD1. Trimming cost V 6 bases and J 7 bases; bases outside gene matches: 14. In germline, CDR1 is LGHNA, CDR2 YNFKEQ. This CDR3 has 16 amino acids. The CDR3 here is CASSPKMTGWIEKLFF. CDR3 coding DNA: TGTGCCAGCAGTCCAAAGATGACAGGGTGGATTGAAAAACTGTTTTTT.

In its sample, this clonotype was seen many times. J is TRBJ2-5 and V is TRBV11-2, with D possibly being TRBD1 or TRBD2 (5 bases each). The CDR3 spans 13 residues. Deletions cut 10 bases from V and 0 bases from J, with 12 bases between. From germline, CDR1 is SGHAT and CDR2 FQNNGV. The CDR3 spells CATSRDHQETQYF. The CDR3 region has the DNA TGTGCCACTTCCCGGGACCACCAAGAGACCCAGTACTTC.

This clonotype was seen ten or more times. V and J are TRBV12-3 or TRBV12-4 and TRBJ2-7; 8 bases agree with TRBD1. Unmatched junction bases numbered 10, after V lost 7 bases and J lost 5 bases. CDR3 length equals 14 residues. For the CDR3, the DNA is TGTGCCAGCAACCCTGGGCAGGGGGCCCACGAGCAGTACTTC. This encodes CASNPGQGAHEQYF.

The table lists this clonotype with many counts. V gene TRBV5-1 combines with J gene TRBJ2-3; 9 bases fit TRBD2. The germline V gene has CDR1 SGHRS and CDR2 YFSETQ. The junction had 6 bases not matched to a gene; V was cut back by 4 bases and J by 0 bases. The CDR3 spans 16 residues. The CDR3 DNA follows: TGCGCCAGCAGCCCCGGACTAGCGTCTAGCACAGATACGCAGTATTTT. This sequence encodes CASSPGLASSTDTQYF. The complete variable domain, with remaining parts taken from reference TRBV5-1 and TRBJ2-3, reads KAGVTQTPRYLIKTRGQQVTLSCSPISGHRSVSWYQQTPGQGLQFLFEYFSETQRNKGNFPGRFSGRQFSNSRSEMNVSTLELGDSALYLCASSPGLASSTDTQYFGPGTRLTVL.

This clonotype was found many times. The J gene is TRBJ2-1, the V gene TRBV30, with 13 nucleotides matching TRBD2. This CDR3 is 13 amino acids long. From germline, CDR1 is GTSNPN and CDR2 SVGIG (reference sequence). Trimming removed 4 bases from V and 10 bases from J; junction bases left unmatched: 4. This chain's CDR3 is CAWKLAGGREQFF. DNA of the CDR3: TGTGCCTGGAAACTAGCGGGGGGGCGAGAGCAGTTCTTC.

This clonotype has a count of ten or more. The rearrangement joins TRBV27 to TRBJ2-2, with D possibly matching TRBD2 (5 bases). The CDR3 has 14 residues. The V and J ends lost 2 bases and 4 bases respectively, with 8 bases between them. Germline V gene lookup returns CDR1 MNHEY and CDR2 SMNVEV (reference sequence). The CDR3 here is CASSLAAGTGELFF. Written as DNA, the CDR3 is TGTGCCAGCAGTTTAGCGGCGGGCACCGGGGAGCTGTTTTTT.

This clonotype has a count of ten or more. The rearrangement uses TRBV5-1 and TRBJ2-7; tentatively, D is TRBD1 (6 bases). V was pared by 4 bases and J by 2 bases, with 10 bases between. CDR3 length equals 13 residues. Germline V gene sequence: CDR1 SGHRS, CDR2 YFSETQ. CDR3 sequence reads: CASSGEGAYEQYF. In DNA form, the CDR3 reads TGCGCCAGCAGCGGAGAGGGGGCCTACGAGCAGTACTTC.

The table lists this clonotype with many counts. The rearrangement joins TRBV20-1 to TRBJ2-7; D might be TRBD2 (6 bases). The CDR3 loop spans 12 amino acids. From germline, CDR1 is DFQATT and CDR2 SNEGSKA (reference sequence). V lost 6 bases, J lost 5 bases, and 14 bases lay in between. For the CDR3, the DNA is TGCAGTGCCACCCCGACGGGGGACGAGCAGTACTTC. Translating it yields CSATPTGDEQYF.

This clonotype showed up many times. This sequence joins TRBV6-5 and TRBJ2-6; no clear D. Germline V gene sequence: CDR1 MNHEY, CDR2 SVGAGI. V lost 6 bases and J 2 bases, leaving 2 bases between the germline ends. CDR3 size: 12 residues. CDR3 nucleotides: TGTGCCAGCAGCCCTGGGGCCAACGTCCTGACTTTC. It translates to CASSPGANVLTF.

This clonotype was detected only a few times. The chain is built from TRBV19 and TRBJ2-7; 10 bases map to TRBD2. In germline, CDR1 is LNHDA, CDR2 SQIVND (reference sequence). V trimming: 8 bases; J trimming: 0 bases; junction bases outside the gene matches: 4. This CDR3 is 14 amino acids long. This CDR3 reads CASRIAGGSYEQYF. Written as DNA, the CDR3 is TGTGCCAGTCGAATAGCGGGGGGCTCCTACGAGCAGTACTTC.

This clonotype has a count of ten or more. The chain employs TRBV20-1 and TRBJ2-3, with D uncertain. V shed 1 base and J shed 2 bases, with 4 bases lying between them. Germline V gives CDR1 DFQATT, CDR2 SNEGSKA (reference sequence). The CDR3 totals 12 residues. As DNA, the CDR3 is TGCAGTGCTAGAGCGCTCACAGATACGCAGTATTTT. Its translation is CSARALTDTQYF.

This clonotype has a count of ten or more. The CDR3 coding sequence is TGTGCCAGCAGCTTAAACAGGGGGCAGGACACTGAAGCTTTCTTT. Amino acids: CASSLNRGQDTEAFF. The rearrangement links TRBV7-3 to TRBJ1-1; 9 nucleotides match TRBD1. Germline CDR1 SGHTA, CDR2 FQGTGA. V lost 1 base, J lost 3 bases, and 3 bases stayed unmatched. The CDR3 has 15 residues.

This clonotype was observed many times. This chain joins TRBV6-2 or TRBV6-3 and TRBJ2-5; TRBD1 matches 10 bases. The CDR3 consists of 14 residues. Trimming at V came to 7 bases and at J to 4 bases, leaving 6 bases not matched to a gene. CDR1 is MNHEY, CDR2 SVGEGT, per germline. This chain's CDR3 is CASTQRTGGETQYF. The DNA for the CDR3 is TGTGCCAGCACCCAAAGGACAGGGGGAGAGACCCAGTACTTC.

Ten or more counts support this clonotype. The genes are TRBV29-1 and TRBJ2-3, with D perhaps matching TRBD2 (5 bases). Germline lookup yields CDR1 SQVTM and CDR2 ANQGSEA. The CDR3 runs to 15 residues. V was trimmed by 2 bases and J by 5 bases, leaving 17 bases between them. The CDR3 nucleotides read TGCAGCGTTGAAAATATTGAGGGTTTGAGAGATACGCAGTATTTT. Translation: CSVENIEGLRDTQYF.

This clonotype showed up many times. The V gene is TRBV12-3 or TRBV12-4, the J gene TRBJ2-3; TRBD2 agrees at 9 bases. The J segment lost 0 bases and the V segment lost 4 bases, leaving 2 bases of the junction unmatched. This CDR3 is 15 amino acids long. CDR3 nucleotide sequence: TGTGCCAGCAGTTCGCTAGCGGGGAGCACAGATACGCAGTATTTT. Translating gives CASSSLAGSTDTQYF.

Comments on this clonotype: One base away lies a much larger clone, so this may be a sequencing read error. Given the absence of the conserved phenylalanine or tryptophan at the CDR3 end, a read error is likely. This chain uses TRBV19 with TRBJ2-7, with D maybe TRBD2 (6 bases). V lost 6 bases and J lost 2, with 11 bases in between. This CDR3 contains 13 residues. Germline V gene sequence: CDR1 LNHDA, CDR2 SQIVND (reference sequence). The CDR3 nucleotides are TGTGCCAGTAGCCCGGGAGAGACCTACGAGCAGTACTAC. Translating it yields CASSPGETYEQYY.

This clonotype occurred a few times. The CDR3 sequence: CSARVGLAGVGETQYF. The CDR3 region has the DNA TGCAGTGCTAGAGTCGGACTAGCGGGAGTGGGTGAGACCCAGTACTTC. The J gene is TRBJ2-5, the V gene TRBV20-1; 13 bases are a match to TRBD2. The trim removed 1 base at V and 5 bases at J, leaving 7 bases unmatched. The germline V gene encodes CDR1 DFQATT and CDR2 SNEGSKA (reference sequence). CDR3 length: 16 amino acids.

This clonotype was observed many times. The chain carries TRBV5-1 and TRBJ1-1; D unclear. The V end lost 4 bases, the J end lost 0 bases, and 16 bases lay between the germline ends. This CDR3 region has 16 residues. The V gene's germline CDR1 is SGHRS and CDR2 YFSETQ. The CDR3 reads CASSLDGLGMNTEAFF. For the CDR3, the DNA is TGCGCCAGCAGCCTGGACGGCCTGGGGATGAACACTGAAGCTTTCTTT.

This clonotype was detected ten times or more. The chain links TRBV29-1 to TRBJ1-2; D uncertain. Trimming cost V 3 bases and J 7 bases, with 15 bases left between them. The CDR3 runs 13 residues. Germline values: CDR1 SQVTM, CDR2 ANQGSEA. CDR3 in amino acids: CSVDGFIGSGYTF. CDR3 sequence (DNA): TGCAGCGTTGATGGGTTTATAGGGAGTGGCTACACCTTC.

This clonotype was recorded many times. This chain connects TRBV19 to TRBJ2-4; 8 bases line up with TRBD1. Germline assignment: CDR1 LNHDA and CDR2 SQIVND (reference sequence). V was pared by 5 bases and J by 7 bases, with 10 bases of the junction left unmatched. The CDR3 contains 15 residues. CDR3 sequence reads: CASSPLGQGGNIQYF. CDR3 DNA: TGTGCCAGTAGTCCCCTAGGACAGGGCGGGAACATTCAGTACTTC.

This clonotype was observed at least ten times. The gene calls are TRBV20-1 and TRBJ2-5; 7 bases align to TRBD1. CDR1 is DFQATT and CDR2 is SNEGSKA in the germline V gene (reference sequence). The CDR3 length is 16 residues. The V and J ends lost 3 bases and 2 bases, in that order; junction bases with no gene match: 12. CDR3 amino acids: CSASPVSTGFQETQYF. The CDR3, as DNA: TGCAGTGCTAGCCCAGTGTCGACAGGGTTTCAAGAGACCCAGTACTTC.

The V gene is TRBV18, the J gene TRBJ2-1; D is uncertain. V was pared by 3 bases and J by 6 bases, with 3 bases between. Looked up from germline, CDR1 is KGHSH and CDR2 is LQKENI. The CDR3 covers 11 residues. CDR3 residues: CASSPGNEQFF. The DNA of the CDR3 is TGTGCCAGCTCACCGGGCAATGAGCAGTTCTTC.

This clonotype has at least ten counts. The CDR3 region is CASSRTSVSPYNEQFF. DNA for the CDR3: TGTGCCAGCAGTAGAACTAGCGTGAGCCCCTACAATGAGCAGTTCTTC. V gene TRBV12-3 or TRBV12-4 combines with J gene TRBJ2-1; 7 bases match TRBD2. The CDR3 contains 16 residues. With 5 bases clipped from V and 2 bases from J, the junction kept 9 bases outside the gene matches.

Many counts were recorded for this clonotype. This chain joins TRBV12-3 or TRBV12-4 and TRBJ1-5; the match to TRBD1 covers 8 bases. J was trimmed by 7 bases and V by 5 bases; bases with no gene match: 10. The CDR3 consists of 15 residues. CDR3 DNA sequence: TGTGCCAGCAGTCCGAACAGGGGGGGGAACCAGCCCCAGCATTTT. Encoded protein: CASSPNRGGNQPQHF.

This clonotype appeared a few times. The DNA for the CDR3 is TGTGCCACCAGTGATCTCGACACCGGGGAGCTGTTTTTT. Its translation is CATSDLDTGELFF. V gene TRBV24-1 combines with J gene TRBJ2-2; D not resolved. Trimming left V 3 bases short and J 3 bases short, with 4 bases between. Germline loops: CDR1 KGHDR, CDR2 SFDVKD. This CDR3 is 13 amino acids long.

This clonotype was counted at least ten times. V gene TRBV19 combines with J gene TRBJ2-7; no clear D gene. The CDR3 covers 13 residues. Germline assignment: CDR1 LNHDA and CDR2 SQIVND (reference sequence). The V end was cut by 5 bases, the J end by 7 bases, with 15 bases between. The CDR3 spells CASSSGRSLEQYF. DNA for the CDR3: TGTGCCAGTAGTTCCGGACGGTCCCTGGAGCAGTACTTC.